This T cell receptor (beta chain) was profiled in a study of CD8 T cells in Susac syndrome. The V and J ends lost 4 bases and 4 bases respectively, with 4 bases between them. Germline-derived CDR1 and CDR2 are SEHNR and FQNEAQ (reference sequence). The CDR3 is 11 residues long. cDNA came from about 0.51 to 1 ug RNA primed by random hexamers. It was immunoSEQ multiplex PCR that amplified TCR beta CDR3 across 54 Vbeta and 13 Jbeta. TCRdb passed the immunoSEQ multiplex PCR reads through MiXCR, listing each CDR3 protein once. The repertoire holds some 99,000 distinct CDR3 sequences, with around 94% as singletons.

The gene calls are TRBV7-9 and TRBJ1-2; D is ambiguous. The receptor comes from a human donor with Susac syndrome. Sequencing used CD4+ T cells from PBMCs. In DNA form, the CDR3 reads TGTGCCAGCAGCTCAACCTATGGCTACACCTTC. Protein product: CASSSTYGYTF.